This entry lists 3 T cell receptor beta chains sequenced from one sample in a study of regulatory T cells in long-lasting Graves disease. Time point here: newly diagnosed GD, antithyroid drugs for less than 3 months. TCR sequences were obtained from RNA taken from PBMCs. Researchers made TCR beta libraries by using iRepertoire HTBI primers and running Arm-PCR on CDR3 regions. TCRdb fed the multiplex PCR reads into MiXCR, producing one record per CDR3 protein. This sample carries about 350,000 distinct CDR3 sequences, over 15% of them seen once, and the ten largest clones take about 32%. The same data also contributed to another study, on T cells in Graves' hyperthyroidism and ophthalmopathy.

The source material was peripheral blood mononuclear cells (PBMCs), sampled at new diagnosis, from a patient treated with antithyroid drugs. These receptors all stem from a man aged 35-49 years with Graves disease.

This clonotype occurred a few times. V and J are TRBV18 and TRBJ1-4, with TRBD1 as a possible D gene (6 bases). Germline V CDR1 and CDR2: KGHSH, LQKENI. The CDR3 sequence is 15 residues long. V lost 2 bases to trimming and J lost 11 bases, with 18 bases between them. The CDR3 DNA sequence: TGTGCCAGCTCACCATCAATGACAGGCTTTGAGAAACTGTTTTTT. Translating it yields CASSPSMTGFEKLFF.

This clonotype appeared a few times. The chain recombines TRBV24-1 with TRBJ2-2; TRBD1 might be the D (5 bases). In germline, CDR1 is KGHDR, CDR2 SFDVKD. The CDR3 totals 13 residues. The ends were cut back, 8 bases at V and 5 bases at J, with 11 bases in the middle. The CDR3 loop reads CATTVGATGELFF. The DNA for the CDR3 is TGTGCCACCACGGTTGGGGCTACCGGGGAGCTGTTTTTT.

The sample holds many counts of this clonotype. The chain uses TRBV20-1 and TRBJ1-5; D possibly corresponds to TRBD1 (6 bases). Germline assignment: CDR1 DFQATT and CDR2 SNEGSKA (reference sequence). This CDR3 is built from 15 residues. Trimming removed 5 bases from V and 4 bases from J, with 18 bases in between. The CDR3 reads CSAGGETGVNQPQHF. The CDR3 DNA follows: TGCAGTGCTGGAGGGGAGACAGGCGTTAATCAGCCCCAGCATTTT.